This T cell receptor beta chain was profiled in a study of response to subunit inactivated influenza vaccine. Study-level points and caveats: Few additional T cells are recruited per seasonal influenza vaccination, authors suggested.

The CDR3 length is 10 residues. With 8 bases removed from V and 5 bases from J, the gap between germline ends came to 4 bases. TCRdb redid the calling of the RT-PCR reads with MiXCR, one entry per CDR3 protein. The sample yields approximately 700,000 distinct CDR3 sequences, 15% to 18% seen once. This clonotype was found many times. Its antigen remains unknown. This sample comprised PBMCs from blood, obtained approximately 12 days after vaccination. The source of this sequence is a man aged 45-65 years who received an inactivated influenza vaccine. This rearrangement joins TRBV12-3 or TRBV12-4 to TRBJ2-1, with unresolved D. CDR3 amino acids: CASGDNEQFF. CDR3 nucleotide sequence: TGTGCCAGCGGGGACAATGAGCAGTTCTTC.